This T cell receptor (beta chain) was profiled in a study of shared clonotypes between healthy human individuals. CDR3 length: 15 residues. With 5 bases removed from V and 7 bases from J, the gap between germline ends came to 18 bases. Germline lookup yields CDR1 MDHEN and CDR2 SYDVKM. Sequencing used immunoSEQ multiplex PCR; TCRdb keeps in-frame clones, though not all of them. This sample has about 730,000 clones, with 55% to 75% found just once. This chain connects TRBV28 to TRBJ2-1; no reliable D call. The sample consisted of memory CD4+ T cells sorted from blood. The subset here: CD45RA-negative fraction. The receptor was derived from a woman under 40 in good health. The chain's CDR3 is CASSTDNAPINEQFF. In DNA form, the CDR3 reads TGTGCCAGCAGTACCGACAACGCCCCCATAAATGAGCAGTTCTTC.